One and the same sample provided the 6 T cell receptor beta chains below, sequenced in a study of OX40 agonist ivuxolimab in advanced cancers. Generated by immunoSEQ multiplex PCR, the TCRdb table keeps only in-frame clones and is missing some. The sample holds tens of thousands of clones; about nine tenths are singletons and the top ten take roughly 3.5%. Sample: CD4+ or CD8+ T cells sorted from blood, taken in a trial of the OX40 agonist ivuxolimab. The receptors shown here come from an adult with an advanced solid tumor such as melanoma, head and neck, liver or kidney cancer.

The chain carries TRBV10-3 and TRBJ1-2; D gene ambiguous. Trimming cost V 6 bases and J 8 bases, with 10 bases left between them. Germline CDR1 reads ENHRY; CDR2 reads SYGVKD. The CDR3 totals 11 residues. CDR3 DNA: TGTGCCATCAGGGAAAATACCGGCTACACCTTC. This encodes CAIRENTGYTF.

CDR3 nucleotides: TGTGCCAGCAGTTACCATAAGACAGGGGTGGTCTACGAGCAGTACTTC. Translated, it gives CASSYHKTGVVYEQYF. J is TRBJ2-7 and V is TRBV6-5; 8 bases align to TRBD1. The CDR3 runs 16 residues. CDR1 and CDR2 (germline): MNHEY, SVGAGI. Unmatched junction bases numbered 9, after V lost 2 bases and J lost 3 bases.

The rearrangement joins TRBV7-8 to TRBJ2-6; TRBD1 matches at 9 bases. V shed 4 bases, J shed 3 bases, and the junction held 4 bases outside the gene matches. Germline assignment: CDR1 SGHVS and CDR2 FQNEAQ. This CDR3 contains 16 residues. The CDR3 DNA reads TGTGCCAGCAGCTCGACAGGGGGGGTTGGGGCCAACGTCCTGACTTTC. It specifies CASSSTGGVGANVLTF.

This CDR3 is CAISESWTGGDTQYF. DNA for the CDR3: TGTGCCATCAGTGAGTCATGGACAGGGGGAGATACGCAGTATTTT. The V gene is TRBV10-3, the J gene TRBJ2-3; TRBD1 agrees at 10 bases. This CDR3 is built from 15 residues. CDR1 and CDR2 (germline): ENHRY, SYGVKD. J lost 5 bases, V lost 0 bases, and 2 bases had no gene match.

In its sample, this clone was seen a few times. The chain employs TRBV28 and TRBJ1-1; D is unresolved. CDR3 size: 14 residues. Trimming pared 7 bases from V and 0 bases from J, leaving 12 bases between. In germline, CDR1 is MDHEN, CDR2 SYDVKM. The CDR3 DNA is TGTGCCAGCATTTCCCCTCCTTTGAACACTGAAGCTTTCTTT. It codes for CASISPPLNTEAFF.

The CDR3, as DNA: TGCGCCAGCAGCCAAGACCCAACGATATACGAGCAGTACTTC. Protein: CASSQDPTIYEQYF. This sequence joins TRBV4-1 and TRBJ2-7; D not certain. The V gene lost 0 bases and the J gene lost 4 bases, with 10 bases spanning the gap. The CDR3 has 14 residues. Germline CDR1 MGHRA, CDR2 YSYEKL.